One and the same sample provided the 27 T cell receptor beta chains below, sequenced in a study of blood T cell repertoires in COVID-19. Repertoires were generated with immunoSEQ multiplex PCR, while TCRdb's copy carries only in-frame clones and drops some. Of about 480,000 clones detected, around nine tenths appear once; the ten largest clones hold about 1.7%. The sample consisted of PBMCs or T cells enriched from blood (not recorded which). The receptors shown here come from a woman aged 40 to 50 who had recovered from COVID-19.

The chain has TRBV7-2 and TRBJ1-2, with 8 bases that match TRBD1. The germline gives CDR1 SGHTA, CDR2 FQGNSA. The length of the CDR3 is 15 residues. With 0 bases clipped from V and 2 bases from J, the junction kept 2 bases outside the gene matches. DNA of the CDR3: TGTGCCAGCAGCTTAGCCGGACAGGGAAACTATGGCTACACCTTC. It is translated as CASSLAGQGNYGYTF.

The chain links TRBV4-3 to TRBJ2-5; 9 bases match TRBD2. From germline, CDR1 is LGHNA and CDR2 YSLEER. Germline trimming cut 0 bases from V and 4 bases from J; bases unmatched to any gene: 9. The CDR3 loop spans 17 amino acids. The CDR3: CASSQDLAGVGLETQYF. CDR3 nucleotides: TGCGCCAGCAGCCAAGATTTAGCGGGAGTCGGGTTAGAGACCCAGTACTTC.

This CDR3 is CASSKEVEGYTF. The CDR3 nucleotides read TGCGCCAGCAGCAAGGAGGTAGAAGGCTACACCTTC. The chain joins TRBV5-1 to TRBJ1-2; no definite D call. The CDR3 sequence is 12 residues long. Germline V CDR1 and CDR2: SGHRS, YFSETQ. Trimming left V 4 bases short and J 8 bases short, with 12 bases between.

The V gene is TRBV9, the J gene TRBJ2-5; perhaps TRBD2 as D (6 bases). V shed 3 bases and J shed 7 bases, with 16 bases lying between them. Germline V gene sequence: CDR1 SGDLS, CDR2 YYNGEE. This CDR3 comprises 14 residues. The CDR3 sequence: CASSGQRAKGTQYF. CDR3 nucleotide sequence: TGTGCCAGCAGCGGCCAGCGGGCGAAAGGGACCCAGTACTTC. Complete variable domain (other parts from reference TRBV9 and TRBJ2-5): DSGVTQTPKHLITATGQRVTLRCSPRSGDLSVYWYQQSLDQGLQFLIQYYNGEERAKGNILERFSAQQFPDLHSELNLSSLELGDSALYFCASSGQRAKGTQYFGPGTRLLVL.

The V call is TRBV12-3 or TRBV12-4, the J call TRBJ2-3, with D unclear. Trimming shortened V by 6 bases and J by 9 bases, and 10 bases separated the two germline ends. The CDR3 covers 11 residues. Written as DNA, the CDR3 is TGTGCCAGCAGACAACTGGAGACGCAGTATTTT. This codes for CASRQLETQYF.

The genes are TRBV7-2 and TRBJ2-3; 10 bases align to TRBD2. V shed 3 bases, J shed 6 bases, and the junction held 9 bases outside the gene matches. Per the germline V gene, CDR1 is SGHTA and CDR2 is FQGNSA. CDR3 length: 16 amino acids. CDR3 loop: CASSFGLAVSRDTQYF. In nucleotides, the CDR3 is TGTGCCAGCAGCTTCGGACTAGCGGTTTCCCGGGATACGCAGTATTTT.

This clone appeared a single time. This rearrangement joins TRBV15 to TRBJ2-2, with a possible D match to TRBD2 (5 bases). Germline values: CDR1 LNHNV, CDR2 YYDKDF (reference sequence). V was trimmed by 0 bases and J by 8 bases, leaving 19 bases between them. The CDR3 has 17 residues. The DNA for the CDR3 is TGTGCCACCAGCAGAGATTTTTTTGCGGGTCCCTCGGGGGAGCTGTTTTTT. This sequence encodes CATSRDFFAGPSGELFF.

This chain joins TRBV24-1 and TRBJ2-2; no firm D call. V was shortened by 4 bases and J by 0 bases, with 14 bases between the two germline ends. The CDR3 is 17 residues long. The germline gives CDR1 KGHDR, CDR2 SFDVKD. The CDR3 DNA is TGTGCCACCAGTGACCCCCCGTCGGCGGCGAACACCGGGGAGCTGTTTTTT. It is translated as CATSDPPSAANTGELFF.

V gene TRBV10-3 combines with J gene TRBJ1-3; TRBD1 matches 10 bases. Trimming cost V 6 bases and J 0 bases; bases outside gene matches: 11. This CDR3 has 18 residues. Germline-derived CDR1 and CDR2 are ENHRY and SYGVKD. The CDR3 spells CAISAFLRDRGSGNTIYF. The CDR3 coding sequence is TGTGCCATCAGCGCTTTTCTCCGGGACAGGGGCTCTGGAAACACCATATATTTT.

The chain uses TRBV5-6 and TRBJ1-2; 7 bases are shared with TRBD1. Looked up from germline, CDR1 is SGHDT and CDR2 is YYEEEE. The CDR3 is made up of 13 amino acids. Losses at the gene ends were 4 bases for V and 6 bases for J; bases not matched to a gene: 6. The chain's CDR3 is CASSIDRVHGYTF. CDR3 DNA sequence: TGTGCCAGCAGCATTGACAGGGTGCATGGCTACACCTTC.

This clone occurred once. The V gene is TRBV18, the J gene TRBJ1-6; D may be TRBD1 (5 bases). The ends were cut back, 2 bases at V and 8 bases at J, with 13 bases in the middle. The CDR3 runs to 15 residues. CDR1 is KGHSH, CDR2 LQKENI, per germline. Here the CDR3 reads CASSPVGPQDSPLHF. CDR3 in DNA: TGTGCCAGCTCACCAGTGGGGCCTCAGGATTCACCCCTCCACTTT.

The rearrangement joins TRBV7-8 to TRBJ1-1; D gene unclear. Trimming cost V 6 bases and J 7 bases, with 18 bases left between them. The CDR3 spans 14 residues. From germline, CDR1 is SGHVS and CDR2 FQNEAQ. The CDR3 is CASRERVAPNEAFF. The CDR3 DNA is TGTGCCAGCAGAGAGCGAGTAGCTCCCAATGAAGCTTTCTTT.

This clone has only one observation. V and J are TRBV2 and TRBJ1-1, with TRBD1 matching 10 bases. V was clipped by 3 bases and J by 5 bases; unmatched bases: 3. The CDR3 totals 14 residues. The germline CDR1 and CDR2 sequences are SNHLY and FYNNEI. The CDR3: CASSDDRGPTEAFF. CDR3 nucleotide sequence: TGTGCCAGCAGTGATGACAGGGGGCCTACTGAAGCTTTCTTT.

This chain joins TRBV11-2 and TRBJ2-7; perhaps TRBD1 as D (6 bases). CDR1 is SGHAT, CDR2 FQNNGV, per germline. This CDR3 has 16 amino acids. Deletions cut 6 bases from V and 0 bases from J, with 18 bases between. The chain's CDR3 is CASSFTHETGSYEQYF. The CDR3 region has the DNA TGTGCCAGCAGTTTTACGCACGAGACAGGCTCCTACGAGCAGTACTTC.

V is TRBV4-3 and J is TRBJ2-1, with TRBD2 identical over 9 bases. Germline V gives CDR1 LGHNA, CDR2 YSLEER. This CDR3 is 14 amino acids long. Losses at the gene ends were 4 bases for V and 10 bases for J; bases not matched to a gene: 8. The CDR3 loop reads CASSPEREAGEQFF. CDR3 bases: TGCGCCAGCAGCCCAGAGCGGGAGGCAGGGGAGCAGTTCTTC.

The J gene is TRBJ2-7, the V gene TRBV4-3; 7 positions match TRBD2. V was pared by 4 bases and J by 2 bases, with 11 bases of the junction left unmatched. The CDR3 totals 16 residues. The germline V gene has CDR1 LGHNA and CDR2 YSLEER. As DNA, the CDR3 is TGCGCCAGCAGCCCCGTAGGCGAGCGGGGAACCTACGAGCAGTACTTC. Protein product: CASSPVGERGTYEQYF.

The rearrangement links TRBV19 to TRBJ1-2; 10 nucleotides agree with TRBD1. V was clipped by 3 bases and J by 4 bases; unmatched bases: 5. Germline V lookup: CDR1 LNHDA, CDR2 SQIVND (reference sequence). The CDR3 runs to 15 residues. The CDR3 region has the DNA TGTGCCAGTAGTATCAGGGACAGGGGTCCCTATGGCTACACCTTC. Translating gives CASSIRDRGPYGYTF.

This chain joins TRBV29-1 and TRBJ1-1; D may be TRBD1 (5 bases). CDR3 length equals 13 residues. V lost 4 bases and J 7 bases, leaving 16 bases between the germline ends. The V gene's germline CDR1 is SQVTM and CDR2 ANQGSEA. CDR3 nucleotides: TGCAGCGTTGCTTGGCTGGGGCGGGGTGAAGCTTTCTTT. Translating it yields CSVAWLGRGEAFF. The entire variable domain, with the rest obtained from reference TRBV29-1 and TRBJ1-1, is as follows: SAVISQKPSRDICQRGTSLTIQCQVDSQVTMMFWYRQQPGQSLTLIATANQGSEATYESGFVIDKFPISRPNLTFSTLTVSNMSPEDSSIYLCSVAWLGRGEAFFGQGTRLTVV.

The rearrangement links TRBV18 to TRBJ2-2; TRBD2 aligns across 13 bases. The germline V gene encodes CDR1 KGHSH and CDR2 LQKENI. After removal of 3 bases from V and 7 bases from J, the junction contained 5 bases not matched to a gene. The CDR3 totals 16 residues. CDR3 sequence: CASSPGLAGVSGELFF. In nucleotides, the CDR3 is TGTGCCAGCTCACCCGGACTAGCGGGAGTTAGCGGGGAGCTGTTTTTT.

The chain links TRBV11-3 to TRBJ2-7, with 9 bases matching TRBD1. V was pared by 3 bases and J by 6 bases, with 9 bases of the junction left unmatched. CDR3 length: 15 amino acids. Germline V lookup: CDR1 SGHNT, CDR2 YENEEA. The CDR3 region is CASSLGTGSAPEQYF. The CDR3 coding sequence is TGTGCCAGCAGCTTGGGGACAGGGTCCGCACCCGAGCAGTACTTC.

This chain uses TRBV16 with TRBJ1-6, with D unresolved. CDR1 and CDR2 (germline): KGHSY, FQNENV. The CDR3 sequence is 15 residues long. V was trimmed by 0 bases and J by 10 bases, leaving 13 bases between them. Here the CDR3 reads CASSQSRVGNSPLHF. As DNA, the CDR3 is TGTGCCAGCAGCCAATCGAGGGTCGGAAACTCACCCCTCCACTTT.

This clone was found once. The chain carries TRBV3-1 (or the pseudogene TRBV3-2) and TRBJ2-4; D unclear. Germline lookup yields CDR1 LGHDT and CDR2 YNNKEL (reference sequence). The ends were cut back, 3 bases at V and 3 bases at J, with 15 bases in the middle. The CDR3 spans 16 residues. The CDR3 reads CASSHRTEYGKNIQYF. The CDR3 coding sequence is TGTGCCAGCAGCCACCGAACAGAATACGGCAAAAACATTCAGTACTTC.

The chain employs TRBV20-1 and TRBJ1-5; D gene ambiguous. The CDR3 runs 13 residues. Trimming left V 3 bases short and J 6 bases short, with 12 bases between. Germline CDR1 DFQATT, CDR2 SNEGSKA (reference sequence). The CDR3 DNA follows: TGCAGTGCTAGTGTGGAGGGAGCTCAGCCCCAGCATTTT. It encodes CSASVEGAQPQHF.

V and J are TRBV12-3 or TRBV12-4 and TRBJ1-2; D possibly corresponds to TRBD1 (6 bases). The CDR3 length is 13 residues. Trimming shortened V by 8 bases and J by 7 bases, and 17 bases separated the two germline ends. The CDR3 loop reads CASVDAGAGGYTF. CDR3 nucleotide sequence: TGTGCCAGCGTGGACGCGGGGGCTGGTGGCTACACCTTC.

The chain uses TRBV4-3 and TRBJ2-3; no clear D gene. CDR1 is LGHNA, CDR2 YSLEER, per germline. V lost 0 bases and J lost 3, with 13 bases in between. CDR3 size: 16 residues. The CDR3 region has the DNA TGCGCCAGCAGCCAAGATACCCGTCCGGGTACAGATACGCAGTATTTT. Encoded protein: CASSQDTRPGTDTQYF.

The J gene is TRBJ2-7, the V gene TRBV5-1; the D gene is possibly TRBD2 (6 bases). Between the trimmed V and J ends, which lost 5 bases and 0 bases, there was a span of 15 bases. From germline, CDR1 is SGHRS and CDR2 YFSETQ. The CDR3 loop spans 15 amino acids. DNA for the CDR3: TGCGCCAGCAGGATAGCGGCAGGGAGCTCCTACGAGCAGTACTTC. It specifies CASRIAAGSSYEQYF. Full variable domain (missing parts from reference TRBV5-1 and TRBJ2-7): KAGVTQTPRYLIKTRGQQVTLSCSPISGHRSVSWYQQTPGQGLQFLFEYFSETQRNKGNFPGRFSGRQFSNSRSEMNVSTLELGDSALYLCASRIAAGSSYEQYFGPGTRLTVT.

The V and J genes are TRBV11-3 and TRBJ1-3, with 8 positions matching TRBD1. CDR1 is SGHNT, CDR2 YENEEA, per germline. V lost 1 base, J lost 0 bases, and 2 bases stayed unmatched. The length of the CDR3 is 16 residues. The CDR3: CASSLVTGASGNTIYF. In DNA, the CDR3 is TGTGCCAGCAGCTTAGTGACAGGGGCCTCTGGAAACACCATATATTTT.